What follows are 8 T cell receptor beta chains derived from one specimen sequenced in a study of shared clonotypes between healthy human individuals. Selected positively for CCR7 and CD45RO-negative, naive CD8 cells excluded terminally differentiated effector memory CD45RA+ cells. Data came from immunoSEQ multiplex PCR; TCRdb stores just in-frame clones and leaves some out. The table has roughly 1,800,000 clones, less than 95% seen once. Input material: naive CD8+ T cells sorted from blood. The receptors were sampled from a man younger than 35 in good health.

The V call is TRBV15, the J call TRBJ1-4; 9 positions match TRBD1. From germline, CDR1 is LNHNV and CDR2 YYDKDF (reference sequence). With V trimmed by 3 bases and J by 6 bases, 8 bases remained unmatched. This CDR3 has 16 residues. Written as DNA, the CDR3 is TGTGCCACCAGCAGCCCTCGACAGGGGGTTTATGAAAAACTGTTTTTT. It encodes CATSSPRQGVYEKLFF. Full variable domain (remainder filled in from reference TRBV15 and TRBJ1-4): DAMVIQNPRYQVTQFGKPVTLSCSQTLNHNVMYWYQQKSSQAPKLLFHYYDKDFNNEADTPDNFQSRRPNTSFCFLDIRSPGLGDTAMYLCATSSPRQGVYEKLFFGSGTQLSVL.

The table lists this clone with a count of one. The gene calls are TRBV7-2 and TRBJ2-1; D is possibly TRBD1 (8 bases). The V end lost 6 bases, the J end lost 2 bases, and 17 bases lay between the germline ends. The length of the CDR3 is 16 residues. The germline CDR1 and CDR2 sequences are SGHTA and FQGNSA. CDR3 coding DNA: TGTGCCAGCAGTCCACAGGGGGGGGCCCCCTACAATGAGCAGTTCTTC. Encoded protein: CASSPQGGAPYNEQFF.

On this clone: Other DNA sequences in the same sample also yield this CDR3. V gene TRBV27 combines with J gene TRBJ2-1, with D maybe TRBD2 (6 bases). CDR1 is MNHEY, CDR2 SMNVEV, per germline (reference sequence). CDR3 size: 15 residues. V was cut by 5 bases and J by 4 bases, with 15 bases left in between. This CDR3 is CASSPGTSGYNEQFF. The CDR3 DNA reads TGTGCCAGCAGTCCGGGGACCAGCGGGTACAATGAGCAGTTCTTC.

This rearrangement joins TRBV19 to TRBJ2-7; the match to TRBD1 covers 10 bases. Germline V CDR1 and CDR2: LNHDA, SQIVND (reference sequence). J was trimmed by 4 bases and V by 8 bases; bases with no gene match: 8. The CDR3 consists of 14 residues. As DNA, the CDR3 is TGTGCCAGTCGTCCCGGGACAGGGGCTTACGAGCAGTACTTC. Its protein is CASRPGTGAYEQYF.

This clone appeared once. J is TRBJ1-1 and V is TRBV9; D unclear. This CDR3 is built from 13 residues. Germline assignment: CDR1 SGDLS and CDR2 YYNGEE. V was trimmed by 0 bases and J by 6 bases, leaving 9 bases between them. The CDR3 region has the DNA TGTGCCAGCAGCGTAGGAGGGTACTCTGAAGCTTTCTTT. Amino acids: CASSVGGYSEAFF.

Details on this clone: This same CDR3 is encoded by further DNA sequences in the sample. CDR3 in DNA: TGTGCCAGCAGTTACTCAGGCGGGGGCACAGATACGCAGTATTTT. This sequence encodes CASSYSGGGTDTQYF. The genes are TRBV6-5 and TRBJ2-3; D is possibly TRBD2 (6 bases). Trimming pared 0 bases from V and 1 base from J, leaving 8 bases between. The CDR3 is 15 residues long. CDR1 is MNHEY, CDR2 SVGAGI, per germline.

DNA of the CDR3: TGTGCCAGCAGCCCCGGGACAGCCAAATCCTTGAACACTGAAGCTTTCTTT. Translated, it gives CASSPGTAKSLNTEAFF. This chain joins TRBV28 and TRBJ1-1; 7 bases align to TRBD1. This CDR3 has 17 amino acids. CDR1 is MDHEN, CDR2 SYDVKM, per germline. V trimming: 6 bases; J trimming: 0 bases; junction bases outside the gene matches: 13.

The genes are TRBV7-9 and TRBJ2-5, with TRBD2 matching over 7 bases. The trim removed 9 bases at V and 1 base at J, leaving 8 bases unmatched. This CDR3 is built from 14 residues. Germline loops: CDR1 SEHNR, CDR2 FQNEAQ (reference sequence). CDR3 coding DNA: TGTGCCAGTTTTAGAGCGGGACCCCAAGAGACCCAGTACTTC. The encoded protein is CASFRAGPQETQYF.